This TCR beta chain originates from a study of control samples from healthy donors and cancer patients. CDR3 size: 13 residues. Trimming stripped 6 bases from V and 5 bases from J, with 13 bases between. Germline V gene lookup returns CDR1 MNHNY and CDR2 SVGAGI (reference sequence). Produced via immunoSEQ multiplex PCR; TCRdb's table is partial and in-frame only. The sample lists around 120,000 clones; around 89% were seen once. Material: blood. This sequence joins TRBV6-6 and TRBJ1-1, with D possibly being TRBD1 (6 bases). The receptor was derived from a woman in her 70s in good health. CDR3 nucleotides: TGTGCCAGCAGGGAACAGGGTTGGACTGAAGCTTTCTTT. This encodes CASREQGWTEAFF.